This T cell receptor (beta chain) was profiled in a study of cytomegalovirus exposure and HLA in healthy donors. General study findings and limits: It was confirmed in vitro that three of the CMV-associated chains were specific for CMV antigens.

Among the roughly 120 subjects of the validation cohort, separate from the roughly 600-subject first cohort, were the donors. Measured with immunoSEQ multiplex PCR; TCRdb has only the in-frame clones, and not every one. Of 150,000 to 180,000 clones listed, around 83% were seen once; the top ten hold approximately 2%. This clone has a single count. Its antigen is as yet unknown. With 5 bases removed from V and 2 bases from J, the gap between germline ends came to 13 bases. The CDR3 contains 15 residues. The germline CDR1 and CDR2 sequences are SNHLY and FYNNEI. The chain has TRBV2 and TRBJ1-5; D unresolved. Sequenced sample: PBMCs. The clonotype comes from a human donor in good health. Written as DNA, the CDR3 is TGTGCCAGCAGTCGGAGGGAGGGAGGCAATCAGCCCCAGCATTTT. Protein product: CASSRREGGNQPQHF. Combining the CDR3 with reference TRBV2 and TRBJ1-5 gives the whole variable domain EPEVTQTPSHQVTQMGQEVILRCVPISNHLYFYWYRQILGQKVEFLVSFYNNEISEKSEIFDDQFSVERPDGSNFTLKIRSTKLEDSAMYFCASSRREGGNQPQHFGDGTRLSIL.